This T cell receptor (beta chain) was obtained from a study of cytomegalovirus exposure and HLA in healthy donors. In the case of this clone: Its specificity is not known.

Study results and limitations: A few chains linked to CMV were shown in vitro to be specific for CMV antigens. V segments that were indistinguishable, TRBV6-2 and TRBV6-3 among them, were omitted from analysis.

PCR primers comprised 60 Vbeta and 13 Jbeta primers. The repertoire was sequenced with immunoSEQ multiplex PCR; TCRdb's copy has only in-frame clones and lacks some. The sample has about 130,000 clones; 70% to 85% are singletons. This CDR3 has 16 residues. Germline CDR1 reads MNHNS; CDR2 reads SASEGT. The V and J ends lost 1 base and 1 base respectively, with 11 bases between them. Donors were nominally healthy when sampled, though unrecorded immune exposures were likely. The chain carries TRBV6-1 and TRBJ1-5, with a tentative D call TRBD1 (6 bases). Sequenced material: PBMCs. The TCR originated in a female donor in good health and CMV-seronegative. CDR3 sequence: CASSEVWGQSNQPQHF. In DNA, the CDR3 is TGTGCCAGCAGTGAAGTGTGGGGGCAGAGCAATCAGCCCCAGCATTTT.